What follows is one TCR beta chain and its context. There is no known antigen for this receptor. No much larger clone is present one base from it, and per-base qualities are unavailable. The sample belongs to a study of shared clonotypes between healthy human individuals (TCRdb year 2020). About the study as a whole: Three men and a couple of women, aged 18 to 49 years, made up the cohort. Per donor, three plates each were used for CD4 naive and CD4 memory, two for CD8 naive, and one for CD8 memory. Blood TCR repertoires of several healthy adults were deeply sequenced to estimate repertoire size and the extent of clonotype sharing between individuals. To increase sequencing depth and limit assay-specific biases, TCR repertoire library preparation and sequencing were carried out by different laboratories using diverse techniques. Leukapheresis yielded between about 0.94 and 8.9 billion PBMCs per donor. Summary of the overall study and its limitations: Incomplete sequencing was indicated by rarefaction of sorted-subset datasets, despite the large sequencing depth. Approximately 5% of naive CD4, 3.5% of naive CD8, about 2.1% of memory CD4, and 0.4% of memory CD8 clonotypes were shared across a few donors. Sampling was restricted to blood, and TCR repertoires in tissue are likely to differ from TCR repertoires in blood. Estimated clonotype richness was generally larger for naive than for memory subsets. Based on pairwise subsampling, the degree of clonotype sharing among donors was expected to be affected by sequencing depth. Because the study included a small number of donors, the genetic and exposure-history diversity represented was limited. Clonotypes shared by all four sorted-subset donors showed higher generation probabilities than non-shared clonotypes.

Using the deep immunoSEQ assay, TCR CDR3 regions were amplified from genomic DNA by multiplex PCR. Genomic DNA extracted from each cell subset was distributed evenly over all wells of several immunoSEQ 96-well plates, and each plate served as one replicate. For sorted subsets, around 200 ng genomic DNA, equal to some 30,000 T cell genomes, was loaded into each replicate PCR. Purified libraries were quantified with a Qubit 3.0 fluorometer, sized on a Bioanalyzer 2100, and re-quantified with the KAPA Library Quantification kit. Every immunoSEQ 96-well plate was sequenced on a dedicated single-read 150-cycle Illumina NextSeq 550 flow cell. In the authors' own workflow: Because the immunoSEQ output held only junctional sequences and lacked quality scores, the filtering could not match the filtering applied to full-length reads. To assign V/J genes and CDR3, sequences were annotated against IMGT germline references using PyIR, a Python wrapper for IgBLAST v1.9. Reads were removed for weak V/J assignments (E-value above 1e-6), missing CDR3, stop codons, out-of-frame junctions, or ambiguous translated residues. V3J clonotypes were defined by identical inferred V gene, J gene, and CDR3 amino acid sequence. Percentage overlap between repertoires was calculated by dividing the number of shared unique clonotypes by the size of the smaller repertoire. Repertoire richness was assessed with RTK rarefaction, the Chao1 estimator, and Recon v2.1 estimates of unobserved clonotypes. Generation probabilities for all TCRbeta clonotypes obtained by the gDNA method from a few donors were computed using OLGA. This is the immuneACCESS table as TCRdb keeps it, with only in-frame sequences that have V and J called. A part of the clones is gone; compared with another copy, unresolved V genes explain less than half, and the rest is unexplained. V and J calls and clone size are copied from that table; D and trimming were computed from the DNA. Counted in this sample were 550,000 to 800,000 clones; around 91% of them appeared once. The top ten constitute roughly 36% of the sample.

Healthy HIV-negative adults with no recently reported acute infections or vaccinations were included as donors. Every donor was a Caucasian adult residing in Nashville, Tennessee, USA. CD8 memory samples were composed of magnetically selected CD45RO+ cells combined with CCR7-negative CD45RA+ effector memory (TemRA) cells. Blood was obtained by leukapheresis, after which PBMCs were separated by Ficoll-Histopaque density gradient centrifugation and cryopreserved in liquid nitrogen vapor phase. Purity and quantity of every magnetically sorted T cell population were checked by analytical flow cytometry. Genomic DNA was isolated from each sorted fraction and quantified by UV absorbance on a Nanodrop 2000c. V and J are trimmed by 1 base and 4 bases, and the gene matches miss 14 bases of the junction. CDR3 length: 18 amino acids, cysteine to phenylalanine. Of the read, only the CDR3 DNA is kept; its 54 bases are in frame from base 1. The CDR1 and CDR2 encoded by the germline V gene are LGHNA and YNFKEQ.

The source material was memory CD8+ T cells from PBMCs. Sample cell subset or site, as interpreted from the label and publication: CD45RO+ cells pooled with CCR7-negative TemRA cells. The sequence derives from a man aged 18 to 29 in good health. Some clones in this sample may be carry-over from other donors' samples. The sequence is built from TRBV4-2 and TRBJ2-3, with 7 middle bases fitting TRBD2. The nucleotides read TGTGCCAGCAGCCAAGGGTTGGGGAGGGAGGGCCTCGCAGATACGCAGTATTTT. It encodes CASSQGLGREGLADTQYF.